This TCR beta chain stems from a study of CD8 T cells in Susac syndrome. As concerns this clonotype: Its cognate antigen is unknown.

CD8+ and CD4+ blood T cells underwent TCR beta sequencing. Reverse transcription of roughly 0.5 to 1 ug RNA used random hexamers. An immunoSEQ multiplex PCR generated amplified TCR beta CDR3 products spanning 54 Vbeta and 13 Jbeta. In TCRdb, the immunoSEQ multiplex PCR reads were re-called with MiXCR into one record per CDR3 protein. The sample consists of some 200,000 distinct CDR3 sequences, about 95% of them appearing once. Regarding the study as a whole: Individuals included in the TCR sequencing and HLA analysis were acknowledged by the study to be relatively few in number.

The germline gives CDR1 SQVTM, CDR2 ANQGSEA. This CDR3 spans 15 amino acids. Trimming removed 1 base from V and 4 bases from J; junction bases left unmatched: 5. This chain links TRBV29-1 with TRBJ2-3, with TRBD2 matching over 10 bases. This receptor was obtained from a human donor with multiple sclerosis. The sample taken for sequencing was CD4+ T cells from PBMCs. The CDR3 nucleotides read TGCAGCGTTGAAGCTAGCGGGAGTAGGGCAGATACGCAGTATTTT. This translates into CSVEASGSRADTQYF.